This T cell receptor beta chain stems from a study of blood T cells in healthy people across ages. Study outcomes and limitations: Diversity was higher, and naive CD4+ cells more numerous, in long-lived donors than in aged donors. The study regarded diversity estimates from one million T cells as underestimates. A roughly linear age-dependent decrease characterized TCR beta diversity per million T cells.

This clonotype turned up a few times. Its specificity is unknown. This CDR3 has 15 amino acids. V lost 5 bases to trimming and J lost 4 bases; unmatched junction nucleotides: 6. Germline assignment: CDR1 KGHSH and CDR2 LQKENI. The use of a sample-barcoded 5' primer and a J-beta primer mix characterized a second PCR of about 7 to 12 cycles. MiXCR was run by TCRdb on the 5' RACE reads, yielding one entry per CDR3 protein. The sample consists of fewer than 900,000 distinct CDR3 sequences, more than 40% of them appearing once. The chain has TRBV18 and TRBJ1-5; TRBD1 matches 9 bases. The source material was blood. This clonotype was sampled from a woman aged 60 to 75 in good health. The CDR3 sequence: CASSAAGTGNQPQHF. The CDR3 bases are TGTGCCAGCTCAGCAGCCGGGACAGGGAATCAGCCCCAGCATTTT.